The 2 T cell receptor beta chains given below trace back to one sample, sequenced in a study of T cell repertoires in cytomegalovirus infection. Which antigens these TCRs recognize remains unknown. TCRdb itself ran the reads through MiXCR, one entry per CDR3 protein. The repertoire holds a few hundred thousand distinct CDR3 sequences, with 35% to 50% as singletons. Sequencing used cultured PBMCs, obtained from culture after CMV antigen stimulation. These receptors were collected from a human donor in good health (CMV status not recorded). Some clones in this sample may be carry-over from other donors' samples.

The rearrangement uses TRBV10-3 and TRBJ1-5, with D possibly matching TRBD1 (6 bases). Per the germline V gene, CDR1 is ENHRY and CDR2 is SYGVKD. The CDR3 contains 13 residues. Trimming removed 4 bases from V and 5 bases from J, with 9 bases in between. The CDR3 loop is CAISGGAHQPQHF. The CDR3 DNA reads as TGTGCCATCAGTGGGGGGGCCCATCAGCCCCAGCATTTT.

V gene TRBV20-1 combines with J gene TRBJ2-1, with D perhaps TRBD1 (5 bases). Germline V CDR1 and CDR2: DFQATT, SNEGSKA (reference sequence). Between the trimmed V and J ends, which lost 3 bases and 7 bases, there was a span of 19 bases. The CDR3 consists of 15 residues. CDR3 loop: CSARPRAGFKNEQFF. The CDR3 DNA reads TGCAGTGCTAGGCCAAGGGCAGGGTTTAAAAATGAGCAGTTCTTC.